The 3 T cell receptor beta chains given below trace back to one sample, sequenced in a study of CXCR3-negative and CXCR3-positive naive CD8 T cells. Findings and caveats of the study: CXCR3-positive naive cells carried more hydrophobic TRB CDR3s than CXCR3-negative ones.

Their target antigens are unknown. UMI-labeled TRB cDNA libraries were prepared by 5' RACE. TCRdb reprocessed the 5' RACE reads; each CDR3 protein has one entry and no DNA is given. The sample has 140,000 to 150,000 distinct CDR3 sequences. Specimen: naive CXCR3+ CD8+ T cells from blood. Indicated subset: CD45RO-CCR7+CD27+CD95- naive CD8+ T cells expressing CXCR3 (TNR3+). The receptors were gathered from a human donor in good health. Some clones in this sample may be carry-over from other donors' samples.

V and J are TRBV7-9 and TRBJ1-1; TCRdb outputs TRBD1, but without DNA this stays unchecked. Germline CDR1 and CDR2: SEHNR and FQNEAQ (reference sequence). CDR3 length: 13 amino acids. The CDR3 sequence: CASSPRGGTEAFF.

This chain uses TRBV5-1 with TRBJ2-7. Germline V gene data show CDR1 as SGHRS and CDR2 as YFSETQ. This CDR3 comprises 14 residues. The CDR3 sequence is CASSLAGESYEQYF. The whole variable domain, remainder taken from reference TRBV5-1 and TRBJ2-7, is KAGVTQTPRYLIKTRGQQVTLSCSPISGHRSVSWYQQTPGQGLQFLFEYFSETQRNKGNFPGRFSGRQFSNSRSEMNVSTLELGDSALYLCASSLAGESYEQYFGPGTRLTVT.

The chain combines TRBV13 with TRBJ2-7; the TCRdb D gene call, TRBD1, has no DNA to confirm it. The CDR3 is 14 residues long. The germline gives CDR1 PRHDT, CDR2 FYEKMQ (reference sequence). CDR3 sequence: CASSAGTGAYEQYF.